This TCR beta chain originates from a study of vaccination and CD4 T cells after COVID-19. About the study: The authors used overlapping spike peptides from SARS-CoV-2, HCoV-NL63, HCoV-OC43 and HCoV-229E to stimulate cells.

V lost 7 bases and J lost 7, with 14 bases in between. This CDR3 contains 14 residues. Germline V lookup: CDR1 SNHLY, CDR2 FYNNEI. The sample holds one count of this clonotype. Its antigen is not known. Cultured CD4+ T cells had their DNA profiled by the Oncomine TCR Beta short-read assay. The authors extracted genomic DNA from cultured CD4+ T cells. TCRdb reprocessed the PCR reads with MiXCR, giving one entry per CDR3 protein. There are almost 20,000 distinct CDR3 sequences in the sample; 80% occur only once, and roughly 17% lies in the top ten. Treatment of the sample: roughly 10-day PBMC culture with coronavirus spike peptide pools or control peptides (ViraFEST assay). PBMC cultures, at two million cells per well, received approximately 9.1 IU/ml IL-2 and approximately 10 ug/ml peptide pools.

The sequence came from a human donor who received a COVID-19 vaccine. Sequencing used CD4+ T cells from blood, cultured in vitro, obtained after SARS-CoV-2 vaccination. V gene TRBV2 combines with J gene TRBJ1-6; D gene uncertain. CDR3 nucleotide sequence: TGTGCCAGCACCCCGAGGGTGTCCAATTCACCCCTCCACTTT. Amino acid sequence: CASTPRVSNSPLHF.